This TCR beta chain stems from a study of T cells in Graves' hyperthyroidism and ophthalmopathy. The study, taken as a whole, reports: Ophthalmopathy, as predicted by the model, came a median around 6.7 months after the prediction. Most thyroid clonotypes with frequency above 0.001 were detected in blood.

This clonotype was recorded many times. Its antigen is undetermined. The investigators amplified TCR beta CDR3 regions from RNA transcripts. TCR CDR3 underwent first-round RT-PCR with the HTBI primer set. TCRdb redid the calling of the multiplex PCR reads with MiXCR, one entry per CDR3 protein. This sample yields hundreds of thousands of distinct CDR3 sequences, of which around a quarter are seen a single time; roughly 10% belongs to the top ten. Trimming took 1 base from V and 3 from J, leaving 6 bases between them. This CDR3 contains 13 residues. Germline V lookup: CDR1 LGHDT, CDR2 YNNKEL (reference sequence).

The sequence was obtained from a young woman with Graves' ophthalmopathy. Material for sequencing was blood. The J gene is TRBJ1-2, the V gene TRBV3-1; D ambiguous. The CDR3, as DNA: TGTGCCAGCAGCCAAGGCGGACACTATGGCTACACCTTC. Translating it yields CASSQGGHYGYTF.